This T cell receptor (beta chain) is drawn from a study of PD-1 blockade in classical Hodgkin lymphoma. The study, taken as a whole, reports: Newly diagnosed patients reportedly had lower baseline TCR diversity than healthy donors. Those starting nivolumab under 1 year post-ASCT were excluded. Complete responders started with a diversity level that resembled newly diagnosed patients at baseline.

V was pared by 1 base and J by 1 base, with 11 bases between. The CDR3 sequence is 16 residues long. CDR1 is SGHVS and CDR2 is FNYEAQ in the germline V gene. Worth noting for this clone: Its cognate antigen is unknown.

Sequencing was performed with immunoSEQ multiplex PCR; in TCRdb, only in-frame clones are kept and a portion is missing. This table has approximately 65,000 clones, about 90% appearing once. Specified time point: cycle 4 day 1 (C4D1), after 5 to 7 weeks of nivolumab. Each patient experienced a relapse that followed autologous stem cell transplantation, and brentuximab vedotin exposure varied. Sequenced material: peripheral blood mononuclear cells (PBMCs), taken before the fourth cycle of nivolumab. The V and J genes are TRBV7-6 and TRBJ1-5; a possible D gene is TRBD1 (5 bases). This sequence originates from a human donor with classical Hodgkin lymphoma. The DNA for the CDR3 is TGTGCCAGCAGCTTAGACGTTTGGGGGAGCAATCAGCCCCAGCATTTT. This encodes CASSLDVWGSNQPQHF.